What follows describes a single T cell receptor beta chain. The data derive from a study of blood T cell repertoires in COVID-19. Study-wide background: COVID-19 samples, acute and convalescent, were from the United States, Italy and Spain.

Patients at the Seattle site were enrolled during active infection and followed longitudinally. As processed by the authors: Scientists estimated how many nucleated cells there were by amplifying reference gene primers. Here immunoSEQ multiplex PCR was the method, and the copy in TCRdb shows in-frame clones only, minus some. Clone size and the V and J calls come from that table; the DNA yielded D and trimming. The table has 190,000 or so clones, roughly 94% seen once. CDR3 length equals 15 residues. With 6 bases removed from V and 7 bases from J, the gap between germline ends came to 21 bases. Germline CDR1 is SNHLY and CDR2 is FYNNEI.

The chain couples TRBV2 to TRBJ1-1; perhaps TRBD1 as D (5 bases). This receptor was taken from a man aged 25 to 40 with COVID-19, enrolled during active disease. Input material: peripheral blood. CDR3 bases: TGTGCCAGCAGACGTCAGGGAAACAGCCCGAATGAAGCTTTCTTT. It specifies CASRRQGNSPNEAFF.